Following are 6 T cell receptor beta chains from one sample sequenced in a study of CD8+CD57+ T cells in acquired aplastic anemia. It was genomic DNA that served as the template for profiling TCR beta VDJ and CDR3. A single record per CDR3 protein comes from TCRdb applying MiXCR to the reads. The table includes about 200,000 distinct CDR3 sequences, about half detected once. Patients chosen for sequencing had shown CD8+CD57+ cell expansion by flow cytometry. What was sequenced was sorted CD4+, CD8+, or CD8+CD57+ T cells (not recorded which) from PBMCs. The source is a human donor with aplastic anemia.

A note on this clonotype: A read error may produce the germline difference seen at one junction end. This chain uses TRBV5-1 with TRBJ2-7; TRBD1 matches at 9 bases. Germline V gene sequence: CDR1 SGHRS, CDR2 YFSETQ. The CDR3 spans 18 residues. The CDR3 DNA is TGCGCCAGCAGCTTGGACCAACACGACAGGGGGGCCTCCCACGAGCAGTACTTC. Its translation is CASSLDQHDRGASHEQYF. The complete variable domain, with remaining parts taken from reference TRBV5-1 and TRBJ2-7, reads KAGVTQTPRYLIKTRGQQVTLSCSPISGHRSVSWYQQTPGQGLQFLFEYFSETQRNKGNFPGRFSGRQFSNSRSEMNVSTLELGDSALYLCASSLDQHDRGASHEQYFGPGTRLTVT.

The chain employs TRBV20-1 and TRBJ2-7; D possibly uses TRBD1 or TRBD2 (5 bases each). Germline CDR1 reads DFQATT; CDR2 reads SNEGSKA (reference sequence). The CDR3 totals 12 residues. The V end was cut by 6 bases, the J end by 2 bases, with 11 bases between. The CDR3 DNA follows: TGCAGTGCAAGGGACGGTCCCTACGAGCAGTACTTC. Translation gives CSARDGPYEQYF.

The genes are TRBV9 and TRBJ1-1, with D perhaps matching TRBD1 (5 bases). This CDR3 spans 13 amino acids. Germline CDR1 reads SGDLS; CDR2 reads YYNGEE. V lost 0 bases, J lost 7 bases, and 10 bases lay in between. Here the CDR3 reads CASSVALTDEAFF. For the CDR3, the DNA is TGTGCCAGCAGCGTAGCACTGACAGATGAAGCTTTCTTT. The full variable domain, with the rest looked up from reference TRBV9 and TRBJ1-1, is DSGVTQTPKHLITATGQRVTLRCSPRSGDLSVYWYQQSLDQGLQFLIQYYNGEERAKGNILERFSAQQFPDLHSELNLSSLELGDSALYFCASSVALTDEAFFGQGTRLTVV.

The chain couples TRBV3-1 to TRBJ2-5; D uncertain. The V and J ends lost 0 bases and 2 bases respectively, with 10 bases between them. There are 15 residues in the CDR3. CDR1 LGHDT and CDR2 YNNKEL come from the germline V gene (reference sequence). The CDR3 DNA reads TGTGCCAGCAGCCAAGATACCCTTGAACAAGAGACCCAGTACTTC. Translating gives CASSQDTLEQETQYF.

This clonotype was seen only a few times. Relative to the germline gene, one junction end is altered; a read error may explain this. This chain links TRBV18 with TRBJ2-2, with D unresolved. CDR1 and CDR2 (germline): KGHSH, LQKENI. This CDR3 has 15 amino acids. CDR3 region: CASSPYGSGTRELFF. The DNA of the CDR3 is TGTGCCAGCTCACCGTACGGGTCGGGCACCAGGGAGCTGTTTTTT.

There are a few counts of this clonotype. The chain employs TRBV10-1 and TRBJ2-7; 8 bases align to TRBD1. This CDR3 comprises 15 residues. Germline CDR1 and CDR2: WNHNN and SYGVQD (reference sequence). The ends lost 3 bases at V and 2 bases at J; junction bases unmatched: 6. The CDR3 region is CASSDGTGRAYEQYF. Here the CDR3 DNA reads TGCGCCAGCAGTGATGGGACAGGTAGGGCCTACGAGCAGTACTTC.